This TCR beta chain comes out of a study of Graves' ophthalmopathy and Graves' hyperthyroidism. As diagnostic evidence, clinical symptoms, serum thyroxine, TRAb, thyroid ultrasound and orbital computed tomography were relied upon. TCR beta CDR3 regions were amplified from RNA transcripts. HTBI primers primed a first-round RT-PCR, and a second-round multiplex PCR followed. TCRdb fed the multiplex PCR reads into MiXCR, producing one record per CDR3 protein. The sample consists of almost 750,000 distinct CDR3 sequences, roughly two fifths of them appearing once. This CDR3 region has 14 residues. Looked up from germline, CDR1 is MGHRA and CDR2 is YSYEKL. Trimming removed 3 bases from V and 3 bases from J; junction bases left unmatched: 4.

This receptor was identified in an adult man with Graves' ophthalmopathy. The material sequenced was peripheral blood. V is TRBV4-1 and J is TRBJ2-7; 8 bases are a match to TRBD1. Here the CDR3 reads CASSQRTGNYEQYF. DNA for the CDR3: TGCGCCAGCAGCCAGCGGACAGGGAACTACGAGCAGTACTTC.